Shown below are 18 T cell receptor beta chains from a single sample sequenced in a study of CD4 T cells in relation to SARS-CoV-2 and coronaviruses. Before the COVID-19 pandemic, during about 2010-2018, CD4+ T cells were taken from unexposed donors. After ten to eleven days of culture, CD4+ T cells were isolated. This table comes from immunoSEQ multiplex PCR, and its TCRdb copy is limited to in-frame clones, with some not included. The sample yields 18,000 or so clones, roughly 77% seen once. These receptors have no known antigen. The material sequenced was CD4+ T cells from PBMCs, cultured in vitro. These receptors all come from a human donor in good health.

The rearrangement links TRBV11-1 to TRBJ2-5, with a tentative D call TRBD2 (5 bases). V lost 1 base to trimming and J lost 5 bases, with 14 bases between them. Germline loops: CDR1 SGHAT, CDR2 FQDESV (reference sequence). CDR3 length: 15 amino acids. The CDR3 region is CASSLVSTSRETQYF. For the CDR3, the DNA is TGTGCCAGCAGCTTAGTCAGCACTAGTCGGGAGACCCAGTACTTC. Based on the CDR3 plus reference TRBV11-1 and TRBJ2-5, the full variable domain is EAEVAQSPRYKITEKSQAVAFWCDPISGHATLYWYRQILGQGPELLVQFQDESVVDDSQLPKDRFSAERLKGVDSTLKIQPAELGDSAMYLCASSLVSTSRETQYFGPGTRLLVL.

CDR3 sequence (DNA): TGCGCCAGCGGAACAGGGACCACAGATACGCAGTATTTT. This encodes CASGTGTTDTQYF. The chain couples TRBV10-2 to TRBJ2-3; D possibly corresponds to TRBD1 (6 bases). Germline CDR1 reads WSHSY; CDR2 reads SAAADI. This CDR3 comprises 13 residues. Trimming stripped 8 bases from V and 2 bases from J, with 11 bases between.

The chain is built from TRBV27 and TRBJ2-1; 8 bases map to TRBD2. The CDR3 length is 14 residues. Trimming took 3 bases from V and 6 from J; bases not matched to a gene: 4. Germline values: CDR1 MNHEY, CDR2 SMNVEV (reference sequence). CDR3 loop: CASSFAGGSNEQFF. As DNA, the CDR3 is TGTGCCAGCAGTTTCGCGGGAGGCTCCAATGAGCAGTTCTTC.

The chain recombines TRBV5-1 with TRBJ2-2; D gene ambiguous. This CDR3 is 14 amino acids long. CDR1 is SGHRS, CDR2 YFSETQ, per germline. Trimming pared 1 base from V and 3 bases from J, leaving 7 bases between. The CDR3 bases are TGCGCCAGCAGCTTGTCAGCATACACCGGGGAGCTGTTTTTT. It specifies CASSLSAYTGELFF.

This chain links TRBV5-1 with TRBJ2-7; 9 bases map to TRBD1. V gave up 4 bases and J gave up 0 bases; unmatched junction bases: 8. Germline values: CDR1 SGHRS, CDR2 YFSETQ. CDR3 size: 16 residues. CDR3 amino acids: CASSRSRDRVSYEQYF. In DNA form, the CDR3 reads TGCGCCAGCAGCCGGAGCCGGGACAGGGTCTCCTACGAGCAGTACTTC.

This clone was observed a handful of times. This chain uses TRBV12-3 or TRBV12-4 with TRBJ1-1; 7 bases line up with TRBD1. V was pared by 9 bases and J by 6 bases, with 7 bases of the junction left unmatched. The CDR3 length is 12 residues. The CDR3 region is CASTTGVAEAFF. The CDR3 nucleotides read TGTGCCAGTACAACAGGGGTCGCTGAAGCTTTCTTT.

The chain couples TRBV4-1 to TRBJ2-2; 9 positions match TRBD2. The V and J ends lost 1 base and 8 bases, in that order; junction bases with no gene match: 14. The CDR3 consists of 18 residues. CDR1 is MGHRA and CDR2 is YSYEKL in the germline V gene. The CDR3 coding sequence is TGCGCCAGCAGCCAAGGGTTGGAGCGGGAGGCCCTAGGGGGGGAGCTGTTTTTT. Encoded protein: CASSQGLEREALGGELFF.

This sequence joins TRBV6-5 and TRBJ2-7, with D tentatively TRBD1 (6 bases). Germline V gene lookup returns CDR1 MNHEY and CDR2 SVGAGI. The CDR3 loop spans 14 amino acids. V dropped 6 bases and J dropped 0 bases, with 12 bases sitting between them. The CDR3 DNA sequence: TGTGCCAGCAGGCGGACAGCGAGCTCCTACGAGCAGTACTTC. It codes for CASRRTASSYEQYF.

The gene calls are TRBV7-9 and TRBJ2-1; a possible D gene is TRBD2 (6 bases). V gave up 7 bases and J gave up 14 bases, with 18 bases separating them. This CDR3 is 12 amino acids long. Germline values: CDR1 SEHNR, CDR2 FQNEAQ (reference sequence). The CDR3 bases are TGTGCCAGCACCTTCTCGCGGGAAAGCGAGTTCTTC. Translating gives CASTFSRESEFF.

The chain is built from TRBV27 and TRBJ2-5; 7 bases agree with TRBD1. The CDR3 length is 13 residues. Germline assignment: CDR1 MNHEY and CDR2 SMNVEV (reference sequence). After removal of 2 bases from V and 3 bases from J, the junction contained 0 bases not matched to a gene. This chain's CDR3 is CASSLGQEETQYF. The CDR3 DNA sequence: TGTGCCAGCAGTTTAGGACAGGAAGAGACCCAGTACTTC.

CDR3 in DNA: TGTGCCAGCAGTCCGAGGACCGGTACTGAAGCTTTCTTT. It specifies CASSPRTGTEAFF. This chain uses TRBV12-3 or TRBV12-4 with TRBJ1-1; D is ambiguous. The V gene lost 5 bases and the J gene lost 5 bases, with 12 bases spanning the gap. The CDR3 runs to 13 residues.

The rearrangement uses TRBV7-9 and TRBJ1-1; 7 bases are shared with TRBD1. CDR3 size: 14 residues. The trim removed 2 bases at V and 8 bases at J, leaving 8 bases unmatched. Germline V gene sequence: CDR1 SEHNR, CDR2 FQNEAQ (reference sequence). The CDR3: CASSLLGQTSEAFF. DNA of the CDR3: TGTGCCAGCAGCTTATTGGGACAGACATCCGAAGCTTTCTTT. The full variable domain, rest sourced from reference TRBV7-9 and TRBJ1-1, is DTGVSQNPRHKITKRGQNVTFRCDPISEHNRLYWYRQTLGQGPEFLTYFQNEAQLEKSRLLSDRFSAERPKGSFSTLEIQRTEQGDSAMYLCASSLLGQTSEAFFGQGTRLTVV.

V is TRBV19 and J is TRBJ2-3; 7 nucleotides line up with TRBD2. The CDR3 covers 17 residues. J was trimmed by 2 bases and V by 5 bases; bases with no gene match: 13. Germline CDR1 and CDR2: LNHDA and SQIVND (reference sequence). The CDR3 DNA follows: TGTGCCAGTAGTCCTAACTCGCGGGGGTCCTACACAGATACGCAGTATTTT. It encodes CASSPNSRGSYTDTQYF.

The gene calls are TRBV6-6 and TRBJ2-7; the match to TRBD1 covers 11 bases. This CDR3 has 15 residues. Germline values: CDR1 MNHNY, CDR2 SVGAGI (reference sequence). Trimming removed 6 bases from V and 6 bases from J; junction bases left unmatched: 10. The DNA of the CDR3 is TGTGCCAGCAGCCCGCCGGGACAGGGGGTTGGCGAGCAGTACTTC. It specifies CASSPPGQGVGEQYF.

This chain joins TRBV30 and TRBJ1-4; 11 bases line up with TRBD1. With V trimmed by 5 bases and J by 7 bases, 3 bases remained unmatched. Germline CDR1 is GTSNPN and CDR2 is SVGIG (reference sequence). The CDR3 sequence is 13 residues long. Here the CDR3 DNA reads TGTGCCTGGGGACAGGGGGCTCCTGAAAAACTGTTTTTT. Amino acids: CAWGQGAPEKLFF.

This chain connects TRBV6-5 to TRBJ2-7; no definite D call. The CDR3 is made up of 15 amino acids. CDR1 is MNHEY and CDR2 is SVGAGI in the germline V gene. V lost 0 bases and J 6 bases, leaving 15 bases between the germline ends. CDR3 region: CASSYSTVRLGEQYF. The CDR3 nucleotides read TGTGCCAGCAGTTACTCGACCGTCCGTCTGGGCGAGCAGTACTTC.

CDR3 protein: CASSSRPFSSSVKPSYGYTF. The CDR3 nucleotides are TGTGCCAGCAGTTCCCGACCTTTTTCGAGTAGTGTAAAACCCTCATATGGCTACACCTTC. This sequence joins TRBV28 and TRBJ1-2; D is uncertain. The CDR3 is made up of 20 amino acids. Germline assignment: CDR1 MDHEN and CDR2 SYDVKM. Trimming took 4 bases from V and 5 from J, leaving 32 bases between them.

The chain employs TRBV7-9 and TRBJ2-3; D is perhaps TRBD1 (5 bases). The germline CDR1 and CDR2 sequences are SEHNR and FQNEAQ (reference sequence). Trimming removed 2 bases at V and 0 bases at J, with 15 bases between. This CDR3 is built from 17 residues. The CDR3 here is CASSLRGTGSSTDTQYF. The CDR3 nucleotides are TGTGCCAGCAGCTTAAGGGGTACCGGATCTAGCACAGATACGCAGTATTTT.